The text below deals with one T cell receptor beta chain. No antigen is known for it. The data belong to a study of shared clonotypes between healthy human individuals. Looking at the study overall: Each donor's CD8 memory used one plate, CD8 naive two, each CD4 subset three.

In the authors' methods: Because ImmunoSEQ provided only junction sequences with no quality scores, the filtering differed. Produced via immunoSEQ multiplex PCR; TCRdb's table is partial and in-frame only. That table is the source of V, J and clone size, and D and trimming were worked out from the DNA. The sample lists some 2 million clones, 95% occurring once. Findings and limits, study-wide: Among non-shared clonotypes, generation probabilities were lower than among those shared by all four donors.

V was cut by 2 bases and J by 2 bases, with 14 bases left in between. The CDR3 consists of 16 residues. Germline V gene data show CDR1 as SGHNT and CDR2 as YYREEE (reference sequence). This TCR came from a man younger than 35 in good health. This sequence joins TRBV5-4 and TRBJ1-3, with D maybe TRBD1 (6 bases). Sample: naive CD4+ T cells sorted from blood. Indicated subset: CD45RA+ positively selected. The CDR3 DNA sequence: TGTGCCAGCAGCTTTACAGGGTGGTATCCTGGAAACACCATATATTTT. Protein product: CASSFTGWYPGNTIYF.